A few counts support the clone carrying this T cell receptor beta chain. Its antigen remains unknown. The source of the sample is a study of blood T cells in healthy people across ages. Between the trimmed V and J ends, which lost 1 base and 6 bases, there was a span of 8 bases. CDR3 length: 13 amino acids. Germline loops: CDR1 SGHDT, CDR2 YYEEEE. General observations from the study: With donor CMV status unknown, expanded clonotype changes were possibly confounded.

Together with a sample-barcoded 5' primer, a J-beta primer mix was included in a second PCR lasting about 7 to 11 cycles. TCRdb reprocessed the 5' RACE reads with MiXCR, giving one entry per CDR3 protein. The top ten clones hold 7.5% to 9% of a sample with approximately 580,000 distinct CDR3 sequences, about 24% of them seen once. These records were also assigned to another study, of T cells of mothers and their children. According to that study: Each donor was one of three healthy Caucasian mothers or one of their six children.

The chain carries TRBV5-6 and TRBJ2-1, with D hard to call. The sequence was collected from a boy younger than 18 in good health. The sample was blood. Here the CDR3 reads CASSLPALNEQFF. The CDR3 DNA follows: TGTGCCAGCAGCTTGCCAGCTCTCAATGAGCAGTTCTTC.